Each of the 20 T cell receptor beta chains below was sequenced from the same sample in a study of blood T cell repertoires in COVID-19. TCRdb's copy holds only in-frame clones and misses some; the assay was immunoSEQ multiplex PCR. The table lists 180,000 or so clones, just over 85% of them singletons, with about 8.2% in the top ten. What was sequenced was peripheral blood. These receptors all stem from a man in his fifties or sixties with acute or convalescent COVID-19.

This chain connects TRBV3-1 (or the pseudogene TRBV3-2) to TRBJ2-3, with 7 positions matching TRBD2. J was trimmed by 1 base and V by 1 base; bases with no gene match: 5. CDR1 and CDR2 from the germline V gene are LGHDT and YNNKEL (reference sequence). The CDR3 spans 16 residues. The CDR3 coding sequence is TGTGCCAGCAGCCAAGGCCCCACTAGCGGCACAGATACGCAGTATTTT. Translation: CASSQGPTSGTDTQYF.

The rearrangement links TRBV28 to TRBJ1-2, with TRBD1 as a possible D gene (6 bases). The CDR3 length is 13 residues. In germline, CDR1 is MDHEN, CDR2 SYDVKM. V lost 6 bases and J lost 6, with 14 bases in between. CDR3 bases: TGTGCCAGCAGAAGATACAGGGCTGATGGCTACACCTTC. Amino acid sequence: CASRRYRADGYTF.

V usage is TRBV4-2 and J usage is TRBJ2-7; 11 nucleotides line up with TRBD1. Per the germline V gene, CDR1 is LGHNA and CDR2 is YNFKEQ. CDR3 length: 16 residues. J lost 7 bases, V lost 4 bases, and 12 bases had no gene match. The CDR3 here is CASSPMSRDRGYEQYF. The CDR3 DNA is TGTGCCAGCAGCCCGATGTCCCGGGACAGGGGGTATGAGCAGTACTTC.

A single count supports this clone. The J gene is TRBJ1-1, the V gene TRBV27; D may be TRBD1 (5 bases). V gave up 4 bases and J gave up 2 bases, with 14 bases separating them. The CDR3 runs 15 residues. Germline V lookup: CDR1 MNHEY, CDR2 SMNVEV (reference sequence). CDR3 nucleotide sequence: TGTGCCAGCAGTTCAAGGAGGGGCGATAACACTGAAGCTTTCTTT. It is translated as CASSSRRGDNTEAFF.

CDR3 in amino acids: CASSYSSTGSSEAFF. CDR3 DNA: TGTGCCAGCAGTTACTCTTCGACAGGGAGTTCTGAAGCTTTCTTT. The genes are TRBV6-5 and TRBJ1-1; TRBD1 matches at 7 bases. Trimming at V came to 0 bases and at J to 6 bases, leaving 7 bases not matched to a gene. Germline V gene data show CDR1 as MNHEY and CDR2 as SVGAGI. This CDR3 contains 15 residues.

The chain combines TRBV29-1 with TRBJ2-2; 8 nucleotides match TRBD2. Germline CDR1 reads SQVTM; CDR2 reads ANQGSEA. This CDR3 spans 13 amino acids. The CDR3 bases are TGCACCACGAGGGAGCGGGAGTCCGGGGAGCTGTTTTTT. Translating gives CTTRERESGELFF.

The chain couples TRBV28 to TRBJ1-5; 9 bases agree with TRBD1. The germline V gene has CDR1 MDHEN and CDR2 SYDVKM. This CDR3 has 18 amino acids. V was clipped by 2 bases and J by 3 bases; unmatched bases: 11. The CDR3 DNA is TGTGCCAGCAGTTTACGCGCCGGGACAGGGACCCTCAATCAGCCCCAGCATTTT. Protein product: CASSLRAGTGTLNQPQHF.

V usage is TRBV28 and J usage is TRBJ1-1, with D unclear. Trimming removed 0 bases at V and 1 base at J, with 6 bases between. Germline-derived CDR1 and CDR2 are MDHEN and SYDVKM. CDR3 size: 14 residues. CDR3 amino acids: CASSLWGKNTEAFF. Here the CDR3 DNA reads TGTGCCAGCAGTTTATGGGGCAAGAACACTGAAGCTTTCTTT.

V gene TRBV7-6 combines with J gene TRBJ2-3; TRBD2 agrees at 9 bases. Germline CDR1 reads SGHVS; CDR2 reads FNYEAQ. CDR3 length: 14 residues. The trim removed 7 bases at V and 6 bases at J, leaving 8 bases unmatched. The CDR3 here is CASTRLAEGDTQYF. Here the CDR3 DNA reads TGTGCCAGCACCCGACTAGCGGAGGGGGATACGCAGTATTTT.

The J gene is TRBJ2-5, the V gene TRBV28, with unresolved D. Trimming pared 5 bases from V and 3 bases from J, leaving 4 bases between. The CDR3 length is 11 residues. CDR1 and CDR2 from the germline V gene are MDHEN and SYDVKM. The CDR3 here is CASSTEETQYF. DNA for the CDR3: TGTGCCAGCAGTACGGAAGAGACCCAGTACTTC.

The chain combines TRBV6-5 with TRBJ2-3, with TRBD2 matching 10 bases. Germline V lookup: CDR1 MNHEY, CDR2 SVGAGI. This CDR3 contains 14 residues. With 10 bases clipped from V and 4 bases from J, the junction kept 8 bases outside the gene matches. This CDR3 is CATKREGQADTQYF. The CDR3 DNA reads as TGTGCCACCAAGCGGGAGGGCCAGGCAGATACGCAGTATTTT.

Comments on this clone: Relative to the germline gene, one junction end is altered; a read error may explain this. The chain carries TRBV25-1 and TRBJ1-6; the D gene is possibly TRBD1 (5 bases). This CDR3 contains 13 residues. Germline V gives CDR1 MGHDK, CDR2 SYGVNS. The CDR3 is CASSAAGYSPLHF. The CDR3 nucleotides are TGTGCCAGCAGTGCGGCAGGGTATTCGCCCCTCCACTTT.

The J gene is TRBJ1-1, the V gene TRBV9; 9 bases match TRBD1. Unmatched junction bases numbered 3, after V lost 0 bases and J lost 3 bases. The CDR3 totals 15 residues. Germline-derived CDR1 and CDR2 are SGDLS and YYNGEE. CDR3: CASSVGTGDDTEAFF. CDR3 coding DNA: TGTGCCAGCAGCGTAGGGACAGGGGATGACACTGAAGCTTTCTTT.

This clone has just one count. The CDR3: CASSLADRAVHGYTF. CDR3 sequence (DNA): TGTGCCAGCAGCTTGGCGGACAGGGCGGTCCATGGCTACACCTTC. The rearrangement links TRBV5-4 to TRBJ1-2, with 8 bases fitting TRBD1. Germline trimming cut 0 bases from V and 6 bases from J; bases unmatched to any gene: 7. The V gene's germline CDR1 is SGHNT and CDR2 YYREEE (reference sequence). There are 15 residues in the CDR3. The variable domain in full, with the rest retrieved from reference TRBV5-4 and TRBJ1-2, is ETGVTQSPTHLIKTRGQQVTLRCSSQSGHNTVSWYQQALGQGPQFIFQYYREEENGRGNFPPRFSGLQFPNYSSELNVNALELDDSALYLCASSLADRAVHGYTFGSGTRLTVV.

The chain employs TRBV29-1 and TRBJ1-1; TRBD1 matches 7 bases. The germline V gene has CDR1 SQVTM and CDR2 ANQGSEA. This CDR3 is built from 11 residues. With V trimmed by 7 bases and J by 3 bases, 2 bases remained unmatched. The CDR3 region has the DNA TGCAGCGGCCAGGGGGACACTGAAGCTTTCTTT. Translating it yields CSGQGDTEAFF. Variable domain in full (rest from reference TRBV29-1 and TRBJ1-1): SAVISQKPSRDICQRGTSLTIQCQVDSQVTMMFWYRQQPGQSLTLIATANQGSEATYESGFVIDKFPISRPNLTFSTLTVSNMSPEDSSIYLCSGQGDTEAFFGQGTRLTVV.

The genes are TRBV7-3 and TRBJ2-3, with D possibly being TRBD2 (6 bases). CDR3 size: 15 residues. V was trimmed by 2 bases and J by 2 bases, leaving 11 bases between them. Germline V gives CDR1 SGHTA, CDR2 FQGTGA. As DNA, the CDR3 is TGTGCCAGCAGCTTACTGGGACTGGCCACAGATACGCAGTATTTT. Residues: CASSLLGLATDTQYF.

V usage is TRBV27 and J usage is TRBJ1-3, with 12 nucleotides matching TRBD1. Germline CDR1 reads MNHEY; CDR2 reads SMNVEV (reference sequence). J gave up 4 bases and V 1 base, and 5 bases lay outside the gene matches. The length of the CDR3 is 17 residues. The CDR3 DNA sequence: TGTGCCAGCAGTTTATGGGGGACAGGGGGCCAAGGAAACACCATATATTTT. Protein sequence: CASSLWGTGGQGNTIYF.

As regards this clone: The junction differs from germline at one of its ends, possibly a read error. This chain joins TRBV27 and TRBJ2-3; no reliable D call. The germline CDR1 and CDR2 sequences are MNHEY and SMNVEV (reference sequence). The CDR3 extends over 12 amino acids. The CDR3 DNA sequence: TGTGCCAGCAGTAACTACTCCGCCCTCGAGGATTTT. Amino acid sequence: CASSNYSALEDF.

In this sample, this clone turned up a few times. The chain employs TRBV2 and TRBJ1-5; D remains ambiguous. Trimming cost V 3 bases and J 6 bases, with 9 bases left between them. The CDR3 consists of 13 residues. Germline CDR1 and CDR2: SNHLY and FYNNEI. The CDR3 bases are TGTGCCAGCAGTGATAGCCGGGTTCAGCCCCAGCATTTT. It specifies CASSDSRVQPQHF.

The CDR3 protein is CASSSPPGTSGRHNEQFF. DNA for the CDR3: TGTGCCAGCAGTTCCCCCCCCGGGACTAGCGGGAGACACAATGAGCAGTTCTTC. The rearrangement uses TRBV28 and TRBJ2-1, with 14 positions matching TRBD2. CDR1 MDHEN and CDR2 SYDVKM come from the germline V gene. The V and J ends lost 4 bases and 5 bases, in that order; junction bases with no gene match: 10. The CDR3 contains 18 residues.